This entry describes one TCR beta chain. The sample belongs to a study of sequential checkpoint blockade in melanoma. V lost 10 bases and J 12 bases, leaving 23 bases between the germline ends. This CDR3 has 13 amino acids. The V gene's germline CDR1 is SGHRS and CDR2 YFSETQ. Treatment specified: randomized to nivolumab then ipilimumab (arm A) or the reverse (arm B). Some clones are missing from TCRdb's copy, which holds only in-frame ones; the method was immunoSEQ multiplex PCR. Here the sample spans 25,000 to 30,000 clones, about 72% being singletons. The sequences come from CD8+ T cells sorted from blood (inferred from file names), collected from a patient given nivolumab and ipilimumab in sequence. The chain couples TRBV5-1 to TRBJ2-1; D is undetermined. This clonotype originated in a human donor with melanoma. The CDR3 reads CASQAGYPIRQFF. For the CDR3, the DNA is TGCGCCTCCCAGGCTGGCTATCCGATTAGGCAGTTCTTC.